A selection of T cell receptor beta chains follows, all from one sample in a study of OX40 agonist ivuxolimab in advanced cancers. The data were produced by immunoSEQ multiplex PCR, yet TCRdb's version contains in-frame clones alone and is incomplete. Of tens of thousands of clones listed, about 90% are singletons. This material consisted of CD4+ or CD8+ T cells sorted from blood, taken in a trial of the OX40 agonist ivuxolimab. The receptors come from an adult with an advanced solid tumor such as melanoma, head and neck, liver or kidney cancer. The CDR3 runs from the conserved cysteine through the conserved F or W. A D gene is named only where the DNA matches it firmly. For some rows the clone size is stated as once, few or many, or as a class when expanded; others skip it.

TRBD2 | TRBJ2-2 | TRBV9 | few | CASSVSGSQDTGELFF | TGTGCCAGCAGCGTAAGCGGGAGTCAGGACACCGGGGAGCTGTTTTTT
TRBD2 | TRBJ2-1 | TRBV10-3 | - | CAIRDRTSGNNEQFF | TGTGCCATCAGGGACAGGACTAGCGGTAACAATGAGCAGTTCTTC
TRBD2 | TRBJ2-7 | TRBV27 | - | CASSFTSGRRGHEQYF | TGTGCCAGCAGTTTCACGAGCGGGAGACGGGGTCACGAGCAGTACTTC
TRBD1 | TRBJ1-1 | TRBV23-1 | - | CASSQSPRQGDEAFF | TGCGCCAGCAGTCAATCCCCCCGACAGGGGGATGAAGCTTTCTTT
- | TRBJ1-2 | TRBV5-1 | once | CASSPGDRLNYGYTF | TGCGCCAGCAGCCCGGGGGACCGATTAAACTATGGCTACACCTTC
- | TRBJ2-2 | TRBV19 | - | CASRLGQSTGELFF | TGTGCCAGTAGGCTAGGACAGTCCACCGGGGAGCTGTTTTTT
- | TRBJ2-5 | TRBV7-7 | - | CASSLNFGVLETQYF | TGTGCCAGCAGCTTAAATTTCGGGGTATTGGAGACCCAGTACTTC
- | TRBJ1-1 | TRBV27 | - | CASSLRMNTEAFF | TGTGCCAGCAGTTTACGGATGAACACTGAAGCTTTCTTT
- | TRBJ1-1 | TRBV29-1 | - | CSVQGRVRDNEAFF | TGCAGCGTTCAAGGAAGAGTCCGGGACAATGAAGCTTTCTTT
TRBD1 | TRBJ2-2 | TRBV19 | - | CASIKGSGTGLSGELFF | TGTGCCAGTATCAAAGGCAGCGGGACAGGGTTGTCCGGGGAGCTGTTTTTT
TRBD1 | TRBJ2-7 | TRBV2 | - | CASSLPGQGAYEQYF | TGTGCCAGCAGTTTACCGGGACAGGGGGCCTACGAGCAGTACTTC
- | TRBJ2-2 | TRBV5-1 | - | CASRSASVNTGELFF | TGCGCCAGCAGATCTGCTAGCGTTAACACCGGGGAGCTGTTTTTT
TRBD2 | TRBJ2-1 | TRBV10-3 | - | CASSAGPSSYNEQFF | TGTGCCTCCTCAGCGGGACCTAGCTCCTACAATGAGCAGTTCTTC
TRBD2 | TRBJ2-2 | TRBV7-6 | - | CASSQGLAANTGELFF | TGTGCCAGCAGCCAAGGACTAGCGGCGAACACCGGGGAGCTGTTTTTT
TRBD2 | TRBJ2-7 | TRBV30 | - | CAWSRAGGRLEQYF | TGTGCCTGGAGTCGAGCGGGAGGAAGGCTCGAGCAGTACTTC
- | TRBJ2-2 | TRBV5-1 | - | CASRTYVDGELFF | TGCGCCAGCAGGACTTACGTGGACGGGGAGCTGTTTTTT
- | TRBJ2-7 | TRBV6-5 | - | CASSPGAGPYEQYF | TGTGCCAGCAGTCCTGGAGCAGGGCCCTACGAGCAGTACTTC
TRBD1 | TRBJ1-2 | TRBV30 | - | CAWSVDRVYGYTF | TGTGCCTGGAGTGTCGACAGGGTATATGGCTACACCTTC
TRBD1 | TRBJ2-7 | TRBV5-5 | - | CASSLTLSTGVDEQYF | TGTGCCAGCAGCTTGACCCTTTCGACAGGGGTCGACGAGCAGTACTTC
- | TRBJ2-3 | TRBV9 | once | CASSPFPTDTQYF | TGTGCCAGCAGCCCCTTCCCCACAGATACGCAGTATTTT